The 29 T cell receptor beta chains listed next were all sequenced from one sample in a study of cytomegalovirus exposure and HLA in healthy donors (dated by TCRdb to 2016 to 2017). Libraries were built with the immunoSEQ multiplex PCR assay. The multiplex PCR relied on a mix of 60 forward primers for TCR Vbeta segments and 13 reverse primers for TCR Jbeta segments. TCRdb stores this immuneACCESS table with in-frame sequences only. Part of the clones is absent; in the studies checked, under half of the shortfall reflects unresolved V genes, and no reason is known for the rest. The sample table lists roughly 170,000 clones, 77% of them with a count of one. The top ten clonotypes cover 1.5% to 2% of the sample. Material: PBMCs. Receptors were obtained from a woman between 25 and 40 years old in good health and CMV-seronegative.

The chain has TRBV5-1 and TRBJ2-7; D unclear. The germline CDR1 and CDR2 sequences are SGHRS and YFSETQ. V lost 2 bases, J lost 5 bases, and 5 bases lay in between. This CDR3 is built from 11 residues. The CDR3 sequence: CASSLGDEQYF. The CDR3 nucleotides are TGCGCCAGCAGCTTAGGAGACGAGCAGTACTTC.

The gene calls are TRBV7-9 and TRBJ2-7, with a weak D call TRBD1 (6 bases). Trimming pared 4 bases from V and 3 bases from J, leaving 16 bases between. From germline, CDR1 is SEHNR and CDR2 FQNEAQ (reference sequence). This CDR3 has 15 residues. CDR3 DNA sequence: TGTGCCAGCAGCTCCGACAGGTTTCTCAGCTACGAGCAGTACTTC. It is translated as CASSSDRFLSYEQYF.

The V call is TRBV6-5, the J call TRBJ2-3; D gene ambiguous. CDR3 length: 11 amino acids. V was clipped by 6 bases and J by 3 bases, with 4 bases between them. Germline assignment: CDR1 MNHEY and CDR2 SVGAGI. The CDR3 DNA sequence: TGTGCCAGCAGACGGACAGATACGCAGTATTTT. Encoded protein: CASRRTDTQYF.

V is TRBV7-9 and J is TRBJ2-7; 12 positions match TRBD2. Germline V CDR1 and CDR2: SEHNR, FQNEAQ (reference sequence). Losses at the gene ends were 4 bases for V and 0 bases for J; bases not matched to a gene: 1. This CDR3 spans 15 amino acids. This CDR3 reads CASSWGLAGSYEQYF. CDR3 DNA: TGTGCCAGCAGCTGGGGACTAGCGGGCTCCTACGAGCAGTACTTC.

The rearrangement joins TRBV29-1 to TRBJ1-1; 7 bases align to TRBD1. The CDR3 loop spans 11 amino acids. Trimming took 6 bases from V and 9 from J; bases not matched to a gene: 7. Germline V gene lookup returns CDR1 SQVTM and CDR2 ANQGSEA. CDR3 region: CSVETGQKAFF. CDR3 DNA: TGCAGCGTAGAGACAGGGCAGAAAGCTTTCTTT.

V and J are TRBV7-2 and TRBJ2-5; the match to TRBD2 covers 13 bases. Losses at the gene ends were 6 bases for V and 5 bases for J; bases not matched to a gene: 9. Germline CDR1 SGHTA, CDR2 FQGNSA. The CDR3 contains 16 residues. CDR3 sequence: CASSKTKTSGGETQYF. Written as DNA, the CDR3 is TGTGCCAGCAGTAAGACAAAGACTAGCGGGGGGGAGACCCAGTACTTC. Variable domain in full (rest from reference TRBV7-2 and TRBJ2-5): GAGVSQSPSNKVTEKGKDVELRCDPISGHTALYWYRQSLGQGLEFLIYFQGNSAPDKSGLPSDRFSAERTGGSVSTLTIQRTQQEDSAVYLCASSKTKTSGGETQYFGPGTRLLVL.

The chain couples TRBV28 to TRBJ1-2, with D tentatively TRBD1 (5 bases). V dropped 7 bases and J dropped 4 bases, with 13 bases sitting between them. Germline CDR1 reads MDHEN; CDR2 reads SYDVKM. The CDR3 sequence is 13 residues long. Here the CDR3 reads CASKEQAIYGYTF. The DNA of the CDR3 is TGTGCCAGCAAGGAACAGGCGATCTATGGCTACACCTTC.

This rearrangement joins TRBV9 to TRBJ1-3; 7 positions match TRBD1. The J segment lost 0 bases and the V segment lost 4 bases, leaving 4 bases of the junction unmatched. The CDR3 is made up of 15 amino acids. In germline, CDR1 is SGDLS, CDR2 YYNGEE. The CDR3: CASSIDRVSGNTIYF. The CDR3 region has the DNA TGTGCCAGCAGCATTGACAGGGTCTCTGGAAACACCATATATTTT.

This clone was picked up one time. This chain joins TRBV5-4 and TRBJ2-7; perhaps TRBD2 as D (7 bases). The CDR3 has 16 residues. Germline CDR1 and CDR2: SGHNT and YYREEE (reference sequence). The V end lost 0 bases, the J end lost 2 bases, and 15 bases lay between the germline ends. CDR3 DNA: TGTGCCAGCAGCTTGGGGGGGCGGGGGCAAACCTACGAGCAGTACTTC. Translating gives CASSLGGRGQTYEQYF.

V gene TRBV27 combines with J gene TRBJ1-5; D is uncertain. V gave up 3 bases and J gave up 0 bases, with 15 bases separating them. In germline, CDR1 is MNHEY, CDR2 SMNVEV (reference sequence). CDR3 length: 17 amino acids. The CDR3 region has the DNA TGTGCCAGCAGTTTGTCGGCGGCCGGGGATAGCAATCAGCCCCAGCATTTT. Its translation: CASSLSAAGDSNQPQHF.

This clone showed up just once. The chain has TRBV5-1 and TRBJ2-7; D is possibly TRBD1 (6 bases). Germline lookup yields CDR1 SGHRS and CDR2 YFSETQ. The CDR3 extends over 15 amino acids. Trimming stripped 0 bases from V and 2 bases from J, with 12 bases between. The CDR3 nucleotides are TGCGCCAGCAGCTTGGTTGGGGGCGGTACCTACGAGCAGTACTTC. Translation: CASSLVGGGTYEQYF.

This clone has just a few counts. V is TRBV7-2 and J is TRBJ2-3, with 9 bases lining up with TRBD2. The CDR3 is made up of 15 amino acids. J lost 0 bases, V lost 6 bases, and 4 bases had no gene match. The germline gives CDR1 SGHTA, CDR2 FQGNSA. The CDR3 nucleotides are TGTGCCAGCAGAGCTAGCGGGATTAGCACAGATACGCAGTATTTT. Its translation is CASRASGISTDTQYF.

The count of this clone is one. V is TRBV5-6 and J is TRBJ2-1, with D maybe TRBD1 (6 bases). The CDR3 has 15 amino acids. Trimming left V 1 base short and J 1 base short, with 9 bases between. The germline gives CDR1 SGHDT, CDR2 YYEEEE. For the CDR3, the DNA is TGTGCCAGCAGCTTGCGAGGGGGATCCTACAATGAGCAGTTCTTC. This sequence encodes CASSLRGGSYNEQFF.

The genes are TRBV19 and TRBJ2-3; D not resolved. This CDR3 is 13 amino acids long. Deletions cut 7 bases from V and 4 bases from J, with 12 bases between. Germline CDR1 reads LNHDA; CDR2 reads SQIVND (reference sequence). CDR3 in DNA: TGTGCCAGTAATGACATATCCTCAGATACGCAGTATTTT. Amino acids: CASNDISSDTQYF.

V usage is TRBV5-6 and J usage is TRBJ2-6; 9 nucleotides agree with TRBD2. Trimming at V came to 4 bases and at J to 0 bases, leaving 5 bases not matched to a gene. Germline V CDR1 and CDR2: SGHDT, YYEEEE. The CDR3 totals 17 residues. The CDR3 spells CASSIPGLASGANVLTF. The CDR3 nucleotides read TGTGCCAGCAGCATACCGGGACTAGCCTCTGGGGCCAACGTCCTGACTTTC.

The chain joins TRBV5-1 to TRBJ1-6; 8 bases are a match to TRBD1. The CDR3 covers 14 residues. Germline values: CDR1 SGHRS, CDR2 YFSETQ. Trimming at V came to 3 bases and at J to 8 bases, leaving 4 bases not matched to a gene. This chain's CDR3 is CASSSSGQDSPLHF. In DNA form, the CDR3 reads TGCGCCAGCAGCTCATCGGGACAGGATTCACCCCTCCACTTT.

The chain combines TRBV27 with TRBJ2-1; 11 bases align to TRBD1. This CDR3 comprises 16 residues. CDR1 MNHEY and CDR2 SMNVEV come from the germline V gene (reference sequence). Trimming at V came to 3 bases and at J to 4 bases, leaving 5 bases not matched to a gene. The CDR3, as DNA: TGTGCCAGCAGTTTCCCCGGGACAGGGGGGTACAATGAGCAGTTCTTC. It encodes CASSFPGTGGYNEQFF.

The CDR3 bases are TGTGCCACCAGCAGAGTCCGGGGTAGCAATCAGCCCCAGCATTTT. Translation: CATSRVRGSNQPQHF. This rearrangement joins TRBV15 to TRBJ1-5; D uncertain. In germline, CDR1 is LNHNV, CDR2 YYDKDF (reference sequence). The CDR3 totals 15 residues. V was clipped by 1 base and J by 0 bases, with 7 bases between them.

This rearrangement joins TRBV5-1 to TRBJ2-7; 9 nucleotides agree with TRBD1. This CDR3 is 15 amino acids long. Trimming took 0 bases from V and 2 from J; bases not matched to a gene: 3. Per germline, CDR1 SGHRS and CDR2 YFSETQ. CDR3 sequence: CASSLGGTGTYEQYF. CDR3 bases: TGCGCCAGCAGCTTGGGTGGGACAGGGACCTACGAGCAGTACTTC.

The chain is built from TRBV10-3 and TRBJ1-2; TRBD1 might be the D (6 bases). Germline V gene lookup returns CDR1 ENHRY and CDR2 SYGVKD. The germline V and J ends were trimmed by 0 bases and 7 bases, with 15 bases remaining between them. The CDR3 is 15 residues long. Written as DNA, the CDR3 is TGTGCCATCAGTGAGTCGCGGACAGAAAGTAGTGGCTACACCTTC. Translated, it gives CAISESRTESSGYTF.

V is TRBV7-9 and J is TRBJ2-1, with 12 bases aligning to TRBD2. The CDR3 consists of 17 residues. Losses at the gene ends were 2 bases for V and 6 bases for J; bases not matched to a gene: 8. Germline CDR1 SEHNR, CDR2 FQNEAQ (reference sequence). The CDR3 nucleotides are TGTGCCAGCAGCTTAAGGACTAGCGGGATCATGGCCAATGAGCAGTTCTTC. Translating gives CASSLRTSGIMANEQFF. The complete variable domain, with remaining parts taken from reference TRBV7-9 and TRBJ2-1, reads DTGVSQNPRHKITKRGQNVTFRCDPISEHNRLYWYRQTLGQGPEFLTYFQNEAQLEKSRLLSDRFSAERPKGSFSTLEIQRTEQGDSAMYLCASSLRTSGIMANEQFFGPGTRLTVL.

This rearrangement joins TRBV28 to TRBJ1-1, with 7 bases aligning to TRBD1. CDR3 length: 14 amino acids. In germline, CDR1 is MDHEN, CDR2 SYDVKM. V was pared by 6 bases and J by 7 bases, with 11 bases of the junction left unmatched. CDR3 sequence reads: CASRKTQGGGEAFF. CDR3 nucleotide sequence: TGTGCCAGCAGGAAGACGCAGGGGGGCGGTGAAGCTTTCTTT.

The chain links TRBV6-5 to TRBJ2-7; weak D call: TRBD1 (6 bases). Germline V gives CDR1 MNHEY, CDR2 SVGAGI. CDR3 length: 14 residues. The V and J ends lost 2 bases and 2 bases respectively, with 10 bases between them. CDR3 DNA: TGTGCCAGCAGTTACCGGGACAAGACCTACGAGCAGTACTTC. Its protein is CASSYRDKTYEQYF.

This chain links TRBV18 with TRBJ2-7; D possibly corresponds to TRBD2 (5 bases). From germline, CDR1 is KGHSH and CDR2 LQKENI. The V gene lost 0 bases and the J gene lost 2 bases, with 11 bases spanning the gap. This CDR3 is built from 15 residues. CDR3 amino acids: CASSPPRVGTYEQYF. The CDR3 DNA follows: TGTGCCAGCTCACCACCGAGGGTAGGCACCTACGAGCAGTACTTC.

The chain couples TRBV19 to TRBJ2-3; D gene uncertain. This CDR3 contains 14 residues. CDR1 is LNHDA and CDR2 is SQIVND in the germline V gene (reference sequence). Trimming removed 1 base from V and 6 bases from J, with 11 bases in between. CDR3 coding DNA: TGTGCCAGTAGTATAGTCCGGGTGGCCGATACGCAGTATTTT. This codes for CASSIVRVADTQYF.

The chain links TRBV19 to TRBJ1-5; TRBD1 matches at 8 bases. The CDR3 is 18 amino acids. Germline trimming cut 2 bases from V and 7 bases from J; bases unmatched to any gene: 16. Germline V gene sequence: CDR1 LNHDA, CDR2 SQIVND (reference sequence). The CDR3 DNA follows: TGTGCCAGTAGTATACGGGCGCGGCAGGGGGCGCGACGACAGCCCCAGCATTTT. Translating gives CASSIRARQGARRQPQHF.

This chain links TRBV9 with TRBJ2-5; D remains unclear. The CDR3 loop spans 14 amino acids. V was clipped by 0 bases and J by 2 bases, with 8 bases between them. Germline CDR1 reads SGDLS; CDR2 reads YYNGEE. CDR3 protein: CASSVGNFQETQYF. CDR3 DNA sequence: TGTGCCAGCAGCGTAGGTAACTTTCAAGAGACCCAGTACTTC.

This chain's CDR3 is CASSRGQGGNTIYF. The CDR3 region has the DNA TGTGCCAGTAGTAGGGGCCAGGGAGGAAACACCATATATTTT. The rearrangement joins TRBV19 to TRBJ1-3; possible D gene TRBD1, 5 bases. Germline CDR1 is LNHDA and CDR2 is SQIVND (reference sequence). This CDR3 has 14 residues. Trimming cost V 4 bases and J 4 bases, with 11 bases left between them.

The chain has TRBV29-1 and TRBJ1-1, with 9 bases lining up with TRBD1. V lost 5 bases, J lost 5 bases, and 6 bases stayed unmatched. The CDR3 contains 13 residues. Germline assignment: CDR1 SQVTM and CDR2 ANQGSEA. The CDR3 region has the DNA TGCAGCGTTATACGGGACAGGGAAACTGAAGCTTTCTTT. Translating it yields CSVIRDRETEAFF.